Listed below are T cell receptor beta chains from one sample, sequenced in a study of OX40 agonist ivuxolimab in advanced cancers. The method was immunoSEQ multiplex PCR; TCRdb's version includes in-frame clones alone and lacks a portion of them. This sample has about 58,000 clones, with roughly nine tenths found just once. The sequences come from CD4+ or CD8+ T cells sorted from blood, collected in a trial of the OX40 agonist ivuxolimab. The receptors were sampled from an adult with an advanced solid tumor such as melanoma, head and neck, liver or kidney cancer. Each CDR3 is given without its conserved first and last residue. Fields, in order: V gene, J gene, D gene, CDR3 protein. The D gene is left open where the match is weak.

V: TRBV5-4
J: TRBJ2-5
D: TRBD2
CDR3: ASSSPLAGGDETQY

V: TRBV15
J: TRBJ1-2
D: -
CDR3: ATSRGGGNRLNYGYT

V: TRBV30
J: TRBJ2-7
D: -
CDR3: AWSVSPFPYEQY

V: TRBV2
J: TRBJ2-3
D: -
CDR3: ASAGLLVTDTQY

V: TRBV27
J: TRBJ2-7
D: -
CDR3: ASSLGETYEQY

V: TRBV19
J: TRBJ1-4
D: TRBD1
CDR3: ASSDRGRDEKLF

V: TRBV29-1
J: TRBJ1-1
D: TRBD1
CDR3: SVVRQGAGEAF

V: TRBV7-2
J: TRBJ2-1
D: -
CDR3: ASSLFPNNEQF

V: TRBV6-6
J: TRBJ2-1
D: -
CDR3: ASSPVRSGTF

V: TRBV15
J: TRBJ1-1
D: TRBD1
CDR3: ATSRNRDRGSEAF

V: TRBV7-2
J: TRBJ2-3
D: TRBD2
CDR3: ASSPGRDTQY

V: TRBV5-1
J: TRBJ1-1
D: -
CDR3: ASSLGGALSTEAF

V: TRBV29-1
J: TRBJ2-1
D: -
CDR3: SVGAGIYNEQF

V: TRBV4-2
J: TRBJ2-1
D: TRBD2
CDR3: ASSRASGSRDEQF

V: TRBV4-3
J: TRBJ2-7
D: TRBD1
CDR3: ASSQELGQGDYEQY

V: TRBV4-3
J: TRBJ1-4
D: -
CDR3: ASSPREGVTNEKLF

V: TRBV6-6
J: TRBJ2-7
D: TRBD1
CDR3: ASLGRDSYEQY

V: TRBV9
J: TRBJ2-1
D: -
CDR3: ASSSQYTGTVNNEQF

V: TRBV27
J: TRBJ2-5
D: -
CDR3: ASREWAGGQETQY

V: TRBV7-6
J: TRBJ2-5
D: TRBD1
CDR3: ASSLMTGKETQY

V: TRBV4-1
J: TRBJ1-2
D: TRBD1
CDR3: ASSQLTGASVGYT

V: TRBV19
J: TRBJ1-2
D: TRBD1
CDR3: ASSRDRGSGYT

V: TRBV25-1
J: TRBJ2-3
D: -
CDR3: ASSEYRGGTDTQY

V: TRBV4-1
J: TRBJ1-2
D: TRBD1
CDR3: ASSHIQWTGTLMEDYT

V: TRBV9
J: TRBJ2-5
D: TRBD1
CDR3: ASSPRTGAGETQY

V: TRBV29-1
J: TRBJ1-2
D: -
CDR3: SVEDKGLRGYT

V: TRBV18
J: TRBJ2-3
D: TRBD2
CDR3: ASSLLAGEQDTQY

V: TRBV5-8
J: TRBJ1-5
D: TRBD1
CDR3: ASSPGTGFSQPQH

V: TRBV7-8
J: TRBJ2-1
D: -
CDR3: ASSFNPRLATYNEQF

V: TRBV5-1
J: TRBJ1-6
D: -
CDR3: ASSFNREVGSPLH

V: TRBV5-4
J: TRBJ2-5
D: TRBD2
CDR3: ASSSRTSGATQY

V: TRBV5-1
J: TRBJ2-6
D: -
CDR3: ASSDPSLSGANVLT

V: TRBV6-5
J: TRBJ1-2
D: TRBD1
CDR3: ASSSRTGGPYGYT

V: TRBV7-2
J: TRBJ1-2
D: -
CDR3: ASSLMPAEPKGYT

V: TRBV5-1
J: TRBJ2-7
D: TRBD2
CDR3: ASRDSGGQQYEQY

V: TRBV6-5
J: TRBJ1-2
D: -
CDR3: ASSSDSLKGYT

V: TRBV7-2
J: TRBJ1-6
D: -
CDR3: ASSPDSFDSPLH